The 3 T cell receptor beta chains in this list originate from one sample, sequenced in a study of cytomegalovirus exposure and HLA in healthy donors. Use of 60 Vbeta and 13 Jbeta primers characterized the PCR. Profiled with immunoSEQ multiplex PCR; TCRdb holds only in-frame clones, not every one. The sample lists about 160,000 clones; more than 65% were seen once. Sequencing was performed on PBMCs. The receptor source for this set is a man aged 18 to 30 in good health and CMV-seropositive.

This clone was observed a single time. V and J are TRBV5-6 and TRBJ2-7, with D possibly being TRBD2 (5 bases). The germline CDR1 and CDR2 sequences are SGHDT and YYEEEE. The CDR3 covers 14 residues. Trimming removed 1 base from V and 5 bases from J, with 13 bases in between. CDR3 coding DNA: TGTGCCAGCAGCTTGACGGGATCCCCGGACGAGCAGTACTTC. Amino acid sequence: CASSLTGSPDEQYF. The full variable domain, rest sourced from reference TRBV5-6 and TRBJ2-7, is DAGVTQSPTHLIKTRGQQVTLRCSPKSGHDTVSWYQQALGQGPQFIFQYYEEEERQRGNFPDRFSGHQFPNYSSELNVNALLLGDSALYLCASSLTGSPDEQYFGPGTRLTVT.

V usage is TRBV7-9 and J usage is TRBJ2-1, with D perhaps matching TRBD1 (5 bases). Germline V CDR1 and CDR2: SEHNR, FQNEAQ (reference sequence). This CDR3 has 15 amino acids. V lost 4 bases and J lost 7, with 17 bases in between. The CDR3 nucleotides read TGTGCCAGCAGCTCTTCCTTTCTAAGGGGAAATGAGCAGTTCTTC. This gives the protein CASSSSFLRGNEQFF.

About this clone: This same CDR3 is encoded by further DNA sequences in the sample. This chain joins TRBV5-1 and TRBJ1-2, with 7 bases aligning to TRBD1. Germline V gene lookup returns CDR1 SGHRS and CDR2 YFSETQ. The length of the CDR3 is 13 residues. The ends lost 3 bases at V and 2 bases at J; junction bases unmatched: 1. CDR3 coding DNA: TGCGCCAGCAGCTCGACAGGGAACTATGGCTACACCTTC. Translation: CASSSTGNYGYTF.